Listed below are T cell receptor beta chains from one sample, sequenced in a study of Ad26.COV2.S vaccination and SARS-CoV-2 variants. Method: immunoSEQ multiplex PCR; TCRdb's copy keeps in-frame clones and lacks some. Of around 450,000 clones in the sample, roughly nine tenths are singletons; the top ten hold under 2%. Sequenced material: peripheral blood, taken in a trial of Ad26.COV2.S vaccine versus placebo. The origin of the receptors is a person between 18 and 59 years old who received the Ad26.COV2.S COVID-19 vaccine or a placebo. The conserved cysteine and the conserved F or W are not part of the CDR3 here. Clone size appears in some rows only: once, few, many, or a class for an expanded clone.

CDR3	J	size	V
ASSFGTPNEQF	TRBJ2-1	NA	TRBV27
ATSASGTGNTEAF	TRBJ1-1	NA	TRBV24-1
AWSPGRYYGYT	TRBJ1-2	few	TRBV30
ATSRGQGLNTEAF	TRBJ1-1	NA	TRBV15
ASSEGTGGRYEQY	TRBJ2-7	few	TRBV9
ASSSSERADTQY	TRBJ2-3	once	TRBV6-1
SALPGAVAF	TRBJ1-1	once	TRBV29-1
ASSTAATGSEAF	TRBJ1-1	NA	TRBV19
ASSYSGQGLNTEAF	TRBJ1-1	NA	TRBV6-5
AWSVSLRREKLF	TRBJ1-4	NA	TRBV30
ASSSSPQGAGELF	TRBJ2-2	NA	TRBV7-2
ASSSFLEQY	TRBJ2-7	once	TRBV2
ASSQVEGQLYGYT	TRBJ1-2	once	TRBV4-2
AWSNSIPLYGYT	TRBJ1-2	NA	TRBV30
ASSIPGVYGYT	TRBJ1-2	NA	TRBV19
ASREGTVTNQPQH	TRBJ1-5	NA	TRBV28
SARTSRLQY	TRBJ2-7	NA	TRBV20-1
ASSPPLTGTGGEKLF	TRBJ1-4	NA	TRBV7-9
ASSLGMTWNTGELF	TRBJ2-2	NA	TRBV27
ASSRTPPGGSEQY	TRBJ2-7	NA	TRBV7-8
ASSSRPQSSYEQY	TRBJ2-7	NA	TRBV7-9
ASSPITTGSDYGYT	TRBJ1-2	NA	TRBV28
ASSYSSGAH	TRBJ2-5	NA	TRBV6-2/TRBV6-3
ASSQTWGTEAF	TRBJ1-1	once	TRBV4-3
AISGNTNRGAGNTIY	TRBJ1-3	NA	TRBV10-3
ASSGLVSNTEAF	TRBJ1-1	few	TRBV2
AWLAGGETQY	TRBJ2-5	NA	TRBV30
ASSHYSGGYNEQF	TRBJ2-1	NA	TRBV14
AISKQGAAEKLF	TRBJ1-4	NA	TRBV10-3
ASSEVRGGFDEKLF	TRBJ1-4	NA	TRBV6-1
ASTHSGSNYEQY	TRBJ2-7	NA	TRBV19
ASSLLIQETQY	TRBJ2-5	NA	TRBV11-2